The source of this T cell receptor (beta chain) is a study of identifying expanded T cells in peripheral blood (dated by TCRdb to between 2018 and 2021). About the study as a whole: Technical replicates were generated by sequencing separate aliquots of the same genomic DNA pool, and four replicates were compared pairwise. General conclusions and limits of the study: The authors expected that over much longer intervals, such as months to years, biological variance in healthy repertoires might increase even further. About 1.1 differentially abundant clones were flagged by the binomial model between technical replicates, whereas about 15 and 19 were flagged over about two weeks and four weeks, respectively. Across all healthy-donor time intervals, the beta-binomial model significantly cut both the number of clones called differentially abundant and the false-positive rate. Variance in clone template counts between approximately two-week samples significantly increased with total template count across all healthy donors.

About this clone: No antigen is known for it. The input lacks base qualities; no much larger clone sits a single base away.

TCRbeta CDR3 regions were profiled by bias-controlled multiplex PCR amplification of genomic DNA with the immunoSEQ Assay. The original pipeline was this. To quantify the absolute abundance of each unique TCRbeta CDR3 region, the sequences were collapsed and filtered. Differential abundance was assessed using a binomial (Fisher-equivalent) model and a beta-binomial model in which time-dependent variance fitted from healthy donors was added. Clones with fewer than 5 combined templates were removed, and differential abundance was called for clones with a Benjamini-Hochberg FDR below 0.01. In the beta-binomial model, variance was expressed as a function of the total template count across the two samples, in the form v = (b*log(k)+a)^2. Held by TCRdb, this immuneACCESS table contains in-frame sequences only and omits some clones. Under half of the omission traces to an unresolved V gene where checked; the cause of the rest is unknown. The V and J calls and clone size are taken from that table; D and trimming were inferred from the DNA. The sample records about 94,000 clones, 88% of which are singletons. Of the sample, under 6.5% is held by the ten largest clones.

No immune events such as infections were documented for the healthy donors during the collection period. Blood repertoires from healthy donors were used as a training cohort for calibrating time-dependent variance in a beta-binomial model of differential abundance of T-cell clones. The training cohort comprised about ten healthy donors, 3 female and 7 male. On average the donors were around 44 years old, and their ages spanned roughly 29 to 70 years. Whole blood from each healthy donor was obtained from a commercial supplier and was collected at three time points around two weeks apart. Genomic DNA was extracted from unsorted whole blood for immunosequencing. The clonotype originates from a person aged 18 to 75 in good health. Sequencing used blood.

The DNA sequence is given as TGTGCCTGGAGTTTAAAGAGGGGGGCTGTCTCAACTAATGAAAAACTGTTTTTT. The encoded protein is CAWSLKRGAVSTNEKLFF. The chain is assembled from TRBV30 and TRBJ1-4; TRBD1 is perhaps the D gene, given 6 matching bases. The CDR3 covers 18 residues, taking in both the cysteine and the phenylalanine. The entry retains the CDR3 DNA only, 54 bases that are in frame from base 1. CDR1 and CDR2 are drawn from the germline V gene (reference sequence): GTSNPN, SVGIG. The V and J ends are trimmed by 2 bases and 0 bases, leaving 19 bases between them.